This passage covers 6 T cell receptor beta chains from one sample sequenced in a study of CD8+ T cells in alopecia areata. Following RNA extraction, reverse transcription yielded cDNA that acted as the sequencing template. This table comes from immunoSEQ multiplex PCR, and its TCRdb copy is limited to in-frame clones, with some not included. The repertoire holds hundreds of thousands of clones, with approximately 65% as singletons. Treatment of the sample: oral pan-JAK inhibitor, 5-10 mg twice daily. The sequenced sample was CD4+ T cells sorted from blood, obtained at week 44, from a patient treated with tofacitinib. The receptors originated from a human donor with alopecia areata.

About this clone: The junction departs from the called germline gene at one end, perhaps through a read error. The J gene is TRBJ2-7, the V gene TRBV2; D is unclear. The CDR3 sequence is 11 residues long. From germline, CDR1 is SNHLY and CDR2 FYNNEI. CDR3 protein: CASSSSPVPIF. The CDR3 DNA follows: TGTGCCAGCAGTAGCTCGCCGGTTCCCATCTTC.

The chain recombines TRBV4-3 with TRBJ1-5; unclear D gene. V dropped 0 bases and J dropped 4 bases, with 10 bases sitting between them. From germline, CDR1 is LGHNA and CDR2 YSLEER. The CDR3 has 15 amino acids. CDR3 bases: TGCGCCAGCAGCCAAGATTATGATAGAAATCAGCCCCAGCATTTT. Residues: CASSQDYDRNQPQHF.

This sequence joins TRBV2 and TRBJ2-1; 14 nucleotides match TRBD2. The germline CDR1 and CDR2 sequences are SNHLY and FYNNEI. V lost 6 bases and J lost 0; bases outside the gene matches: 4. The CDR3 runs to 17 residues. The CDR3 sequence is CASSPGTSGGSYNEQFF. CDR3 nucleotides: TGTGCCAGCAGCCCCGGGACTAGCGGGGGCTCCTACAATGAGCAGTTCTTC.

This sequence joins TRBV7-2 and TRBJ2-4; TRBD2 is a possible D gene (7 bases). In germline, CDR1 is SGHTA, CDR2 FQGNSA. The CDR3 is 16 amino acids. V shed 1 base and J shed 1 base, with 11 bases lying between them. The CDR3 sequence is CASSLEGGQAKNIQYF. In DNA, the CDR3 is TGTGCCAGCAGCTTAGAGGGGGGGCAGGCCAAAAACATTCAGTACTTC.

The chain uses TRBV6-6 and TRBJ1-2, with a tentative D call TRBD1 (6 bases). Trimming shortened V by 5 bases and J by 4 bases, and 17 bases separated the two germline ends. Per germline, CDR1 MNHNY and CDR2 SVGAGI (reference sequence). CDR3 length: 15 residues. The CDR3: CASSPPPGQLYGYTF. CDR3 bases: TGTGCCAGCAGTCCTCCACCCGGACAGCTCTATGGCTACACCTTC.

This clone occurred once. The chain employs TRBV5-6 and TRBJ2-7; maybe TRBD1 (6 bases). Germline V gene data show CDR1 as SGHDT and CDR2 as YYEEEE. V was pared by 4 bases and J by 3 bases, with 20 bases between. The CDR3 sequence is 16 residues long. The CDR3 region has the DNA TGTGCCAGCAGCCTATACAGGGTCAATGAGTACTACGAGCAGTACTTC. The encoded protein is CASSLYRVNEYYEQYF.